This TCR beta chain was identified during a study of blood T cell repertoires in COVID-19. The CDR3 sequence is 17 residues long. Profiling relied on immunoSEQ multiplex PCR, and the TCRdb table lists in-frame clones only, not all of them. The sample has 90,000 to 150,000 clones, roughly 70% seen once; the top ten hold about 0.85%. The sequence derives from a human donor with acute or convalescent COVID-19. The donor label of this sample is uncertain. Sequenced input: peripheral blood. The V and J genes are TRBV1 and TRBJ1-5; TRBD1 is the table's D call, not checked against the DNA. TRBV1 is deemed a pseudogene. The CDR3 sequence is CTSSHFNQGFGDQPQHF. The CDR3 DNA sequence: TGCACCAGCAGCCACTTTAACCAGGGGTTCGGGGATCAGCCCCAGCATTTT.